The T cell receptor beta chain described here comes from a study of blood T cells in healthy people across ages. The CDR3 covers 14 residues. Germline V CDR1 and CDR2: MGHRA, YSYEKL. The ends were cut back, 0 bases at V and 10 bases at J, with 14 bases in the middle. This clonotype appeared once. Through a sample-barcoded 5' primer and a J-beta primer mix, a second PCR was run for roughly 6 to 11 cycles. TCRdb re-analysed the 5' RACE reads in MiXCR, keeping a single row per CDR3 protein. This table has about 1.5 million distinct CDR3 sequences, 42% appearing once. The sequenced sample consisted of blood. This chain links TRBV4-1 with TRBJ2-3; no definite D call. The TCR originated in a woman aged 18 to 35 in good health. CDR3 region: CASSQDFLYDAQYF. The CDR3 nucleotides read TGCGCCAGCAGCCAAGATTTCCTTTACGATGCGCAGTATTTT.